This record concerns one T cell receptor (beta chain) sequence. A few counts support this clonotype. The antigen it binds to is not known. No base quality information exists; no much larger clone differs at one position. TCR beta repertoires were profiled from peripheral blood of roughly 13 young patients with multiple sclerosis to demonstrate the VDJtools post-analysis software. The multiple sclerosis patients were children and adolescents between roughly 6 and 17 years of age. From the cysteine up to the phenylalanine, the CDR3 has a length of 20 residues. The retained sequence is limited to the CDR3, 60 bases, with the frame set at the first base. Looking up the germline V gene (reference sequence) yields CDR1 LNHNV and CDR2 YYDKDF. V sheds 2 bases and J sheds 8 bases, leaving 31 bases between their ends. This entry is derived from a study of post-analysis software for immune sequencing data (dated by TCRdb to between 2015 and 2017). For the wider study: Disease courses on record covered relapsing-remitting, secondary progressive and progressive-relapsing multiple sclerosis, though some patients had no subtype annotation. The patient repertoires were set against about 12 previously published healthy control repertoires from donors whose ages ranged from roughly 6 to 27 years. A subset of samples was prepared in parallel using single-end sample barcoding, then pooled and co-amplified after Illumina adapter ligation.

Libraries were prepared through PCR. Sequencing used an Illumina HiSeq 2500. Unique molecular identifiers were incorporated into TCR beta cDNA libraries to reduce PCR and sequencing biases. Roughly 0.5 million cDNA molecules were obtained per 1 to 10 million input T cells, so each molecule approximated one T cell. The same protocol used for the earlier healthy control dataset was applied to prepare and sequence the patient libraries. Within a given batch, samples were prepared together, multiplexed and sequenced on the same HiSeq lane. Regarding the original processing steps: Raw barcoded reads were processed with MIGEC, discarding single-read molecular identifier groups before consensus assembly and CDR3 extraction. Clonotype tables were post-analysed with VDJtools, normalizing diversity by down-sampling all datasets to the smallest sample size. In repertoire overlap clustering, CDR3 amino acid sequences, but not nucleotide sequences, were matched to correct batch-related cross-sample contamination. The public reads were run again by TCRdb, first through fastp at Q25 and then through MiXCR, and only productive beta chains were kept. Every entry covers one CDR3 protein and lists the most common genes and DNA from its rows. None of the V and J calls come from the authors' own analysis; TCRdb made them. The sample includes 740,000 or so distinct CDR3 sequences, with approximately 50% observed a single time. Roughly 4.4% of the sample comes from the top ten.

Beyond this particular receptor, the publication reports: The control group was slightly older than the multiple sclerosis patient group. Direct clustering with F measure showed strong co-clustering of samples prepared in the same batch, prompting a batch-effect correction. Roughly 5 TRBV segments, including TRBV5-6, TRBV5-1 and TRBV20-1, were significantly more frequent in patients than controls. Significantly lower normalized Chao1 diversity was found in multiple sclerosis patients than in controls, suggesting substantial peripheral T-cell clonal expansion.

Input material: blood. The source is a girl between 10 and 17 years old with multiple sclerosis. The V and J segments used are TRBV15 and TRBJ2-1; the D gene assignment is perhaps TRBD1 or TRBD2, with each matching 6 bases. The CDR3 in this case is CATSRLFDGGPGLSRYEQFF. The DNA sequence is TGTGCCACCAGCAGATTGTTCGATGGGGGGCCGGGACTCTCGCGCTATGAGCAGTTCTTC.